The 18 T cell receptor beta chains below come from one sample, sequenced in a study of blood T cell repertoires in COVID-19. The protocol was immunoSEQ multiplex PCR, while the TCRdb copy is restricted to in-frame clones and leaves out a portion. The sample contains 55,000 to 75,000 clones, about 80% of which appear only once. Sequencing used peripheral blood. The receptors stem from a man aged 80 or over with active or convalescent COVID-19.

This chain uses TRBV4-2 with TRBJ2-4; 8 bases are shared with TRBD2. The CDR3 consists of 14 residues. Germline V gives CDR1 LGHNA, CDR2 YNFKEQ. V lost 2 bases to trimming and J lost 7 bases; unmatched junction nucleotides: 4. CDR3 nucleotides: TGTGCCAGCAGCCAAACCGGGACTAGTAACATTCAGTACTTC. The encoded protein is CASSQTGTSNIQYF.

The gene calls are TRBV10-3 and TRBJ1-5, with a possible D match to TRBD1 (6 bases). V gave up 8 bases and J gave up 3 bases, with 8 bases separating them. The CDR3 loop spans 12 amino acids. Germline V gene lookup returns CDR1 ENHRY and CDR2 SYGVKD. CDR3 in amino acids: CAIGTNNQPQHF. CDR3 coding DNA: TGTGCCATCGGGACAAACAATCAGCCCCAGCATTTT.

This chain uses TRBV7-2 with TRBJ1-2; no reliable D call. Germline CDR1 reads SGHTA; CDR2 reads FQGNSA. The CDR3 has 13 residues. V lost 3 bases, J lost 8 bases, and 13 bases lay in between. The CDR3 sequence: CASSFFMVSGYTF. The CDR3 bases are TGTGCCAGCAGCTTTTTTATGGTGAGCGGCTACACCTTC.

The rearrangement links TRBV11-2 to TRBJ2-7; D unclear. Germline assignment: CDR1 SGHAT and CDR2 FQNNGV. Trimming cost V 5 bases and J 4 bases, with 9 bases left between them. The CDR3 consists of 12 residues. CDR3 amino acids: CASSATRYEQYF. The CDR3 nucleotides are TGTGCCAGCAGCGCAACTCGATACGAGCAGTACTTC.

CDR3 coding DNA: TGCGCCAGCAGCTTAGGTAGCGGGAGCTTGAACGAGCAGTACTTC. This encodes CASSLGSGSLNEQYF. The chain has TRBV5-1 and TRBJ2-7; 9 positions match TRBD2. Germline V gene lookup returns CDR1 SGHRS and CDR2 YFSETQ. This CDR3 comprises 15 residues. The V segment lost 2 bases and the J segment 5 bases; nucleotides outside the gene matches: 8.

This chain uses TRBV20-1 with TRBJ1-2, with a tentative D call TRBD1 (5 bases). This CDR3 is built from 11 residues. Germline V CDR1 and CDR2: DFQATT, SNEGSKA (reference sequence). V was clipped by 3 bases and J by 6 bases, with 8 bases between them. CDR3 in amino acids: CSASGGNGYTF. CDR3 DNA sequence: TGCAGTGCTAGCGGGGGGAATGGCTACACCTTC.

The rearrangement uses TRBV15 and TRBJ2-1; the match to TRBD2 covers 9 bases. Per the germline V gene, CDR1 is LNHNV and CDR2 is YYDKDF (reference sequence). The CDR3 runs to 14 residues. V shed 4 bases, J shed 8 bases, and the junction held 6 bases outside the gene matches. CDR3 residues: CATSNGGRADEQFF. In DNA, the CDR3 is TGTGCCACCAGCAACGGCGGGAGGGCGGATGAGCAGTTCTTC.

V and J are TRBV6-2 or TRBV6-3 and TRBJ2-3; D may be TRBD2 (6 bases). The V end lost 5 bases, the J end lost 5 bases, and 20 bases lay between the germline ends. The CDR3 contains 16 residues. Germline V CDR1 and CDR2: MNHEY, SVGEGT. Here the CDR3 reads CASSTSLAGRQDTQYF. The CDR3 DNA is TGTGCCAGCAGTACCTCTCTTGCGGGACGACAAGATACGCAGTATTTT.

The rearrangement links TRBV6-5 to TRBJ2-7; TRBD2 matches 7 bases. CDR1 MNHEY and CDR2 SVGAGI come from the germline V gene. Trimming removed 0 bases from V and 0 bases from J; junction bases left unmatched: 2. The CDR3 consists of 15 residues. As DNA, the CDR3 is TGTGCCAGCAGTTACTCGGGCGGGAGCTCCTACGAGCAGTACTTC. Translating it yields CASSYSGGSSYEQYF.

The count of this clone is one. The chain has TRBV7-2 and TRBJ1-2; the match to TRBD1 covers 7 bases. The CDR3 totals 14 residues. The trim removed 5 bases at V and 1 base at J, leaving 4 bases unmatched. Germline assignment: CDR1 SGHTA and CDR2 FQGNSA. CDR3 nucleotide sequence: TGTGCCAGCAGCCCCGGACAGGTTAACTATGGCTACACCTTC. The encoded protein is CASSPGQVNYGYTF.

The chain is built from TRBV29-1 and TRBJ1-2; D possibly corresponds to TRBD1 (6 bases). Germline V lookup: CDR1 SQVTM, CDR2 ANQGSEA. This CDR3 contains 13 residues. Between the trimmed V and J ends, which lost 7 bases and 3 bases, there was a span of 15 bases. The CDR3 sequence: CSARLGGDYGYTF. In DNA form, the CDR3 reads TGCAGCGCCCGCCTTGGGGGCGACTATGGCTACACCTTC.

This clone has just a few counts. J is TRBJ2-5 and V is TRBV24-1; 13 nucleotides align to TRBD2. The CDR3 spans 16 residues. The V and J ends lost 3 bases and 2 bases, in that order; junction bases with no gene match: 2. Germline V gene sequence: CDR1 KGHDR, CDR2 SFDVKD. Here the CDR3 reads CATSDGGLAGQETQYF. The CDR3 nucleotides are TGTGCCACCAGTGATGGGGGACTAGCGGGGCAAGAGACCCAGTACTTC.

The rearrangement uses TRBV18 and TRBJ1-5; 7 positions match TRBD1. This CDR3 spans 14 amino acids. V dropped 5 bases and J dropped 6; count of bases not matched to a gene: 7. CDR1 is KGHSH and CDR2 is LQKENI in the germline V gene. The CDR3 nucleotides read TGTGCCAGCTCATCCTCAGACAGGGCTCAGCCCCAGCATTTT. This translates into CASSSSDRAQPQHF.

This sequence joins TRBV19 and TRBJ2-4; tentatively, D is TRBD2 (6 bases). The CDR3 covers 14 residues. Germline CDR1 reads LNHDA; CDR2 reads SQIVND (reference sequence). V lost 4 bases and J 5 bases, leaving 12 bases between the germline ends. CDR3 region: CASSTSWGENIQYF. The CDR3 coding sequence is TGTGCCAGTAGTACCTCGTGGGGGGAAAACATTCAGTACTTC.

The V call is TRBV24-1, the J call TRBJ2-3; 8 bases match TRBD1. The CDR3 consists of 13 residues. After removal of 9 bases from V and 2 bases from J, the junction contained 3 bases not matched to a gene. Germline V lookup: CDR1 KGHDR, CDR2 SFDVKD. The CDR3 region has the DNA TGTGCCACCGGGACAGGAATCACAGATACGCAGTATTTT. Its protein is CATGTGITDTQYF.

J is TRBJ1-2 and V is TRBV5-8; 9 bases line up with TRBD1. Per the germline V gene, CDR1 is SGHTS and CDR2 is YDEGEE. The CDR3 is 12 amino acids. V trimming: 5 bases; J trimming: 5 bases; junction bases outside the gene matches: 1. In DNA form, the CDR3 reads TGTGCCAGCAGGGACAGGGGATATGGCTACACCTTC. It encodes CASRDRGYGYTF.

This clone is medium-sized within its sample. J is TRBJ1-3 and V is TRBV11-2; D is uncertain. CDR1 SGHAT and CDR2 FQNNGV come from the germline V gene. The CDR3 is 15 residues long. V dropped 1 base and J dropped 3 bases, with 10 bases sitting between them. CDR3 sequence (DNA): TGTGCCAGCAGCTTAGTAGGAGGCTTTGGAAACACCATATATTTT. Translating gives CASSLVGGFGNTIYF.

V gene TRBV24-1 combines with J gene TRBJ2-7, with TRBD1 identical over 9 bases. The germline V gene encodes CDR1 KGHDR and CDR2 SFDVKD. V was pared by 1 base and J by 3 bases, with 18 bases of the junction left unmatched. The CDR3 loop spans 20 amino acids. DNA of the CDR3: TGTGCCACCAGTGATTTAAGAGGACAGGGGCCAGGCCCCCCTTACTACGAGCAGTACTTC. Translating gives CATSDLRGQGPGPPYYEQYF.